The rows below give T cell receptor beta chains drawn from one sample of a study of CD8+CD57+ T cells in acquired aplastic anemia. TCRdb recomputed calls from the reads with MiXCR, one row per CDR3 protein. The data contain hundreds of thousands of distinct CDR3 sequences, roughly half of them singletons. Sample: sorted CD4+, CD8+, or CD8+CD57+ T cells (not recorded which) from PBMCs. The receptor source for this set is a human donor with severe aplastic anemia or a healthy control (not recorded which). The CDR3 runs from the conserved cysteine through the conserved F or W. A D gene is named only where the DNA matches it firmly. Only part of the rows carry a size: once, few, many, or a class if the clone is expanded.

size,D,V,J,DNA,CDR3
once,TRBD1,TRBV2,TRBJ1-6,TGTGCCAGCAGTGAAGAGGGACAGGAGAATTCACCCCTCCACTTT,CASSEEGQENSPLHF
NA,TRBD2,TRBV2,TRBJ2-7,TGTGCCACGACGACTAGCGTGACCTACGAGCAGTACTTC,CATTTSVTYEQYF
NA,NA,TRBV12-5,TRBJ1-5,TGTGCCAGTGGGGGGCAGGGATTGCGTCCCCAGCATTTT,CASGGQGLRPQHF
NA,TRBD1,TRBV7-6,TRBJ1-2,TGTGCCAGCAGCAGATCCGGGACAGGGGGCGATGGCTACACCTTC,CASSRSGTGGDGYTF
few,TRBD1,TRBV10-3,TRBJ1-2,TGTGCCACGATCGCTAAAGGGACAGGAGATAACTATGGCTACACCTTC,CATIAKGTGDNYGYTF
once,NA,TRBV29-1,TRBJ2-5,TGCAGCGTTGAGGCCACCAGTGAAACAGGGGAGACCCAGTACTTC,CSVEATSETGETQYF
NA,NA,TRBV27,TRBJ2-1,TGTGCCAGCAGTTTAGTGGTGGGAAGCTCCTACAATGAGCAGTTCTTC,CASSLVVGSSYNEQFF
once,NA,TRBV7-6,TRBJ2-2,TGTGATGGGGGATCTAACACCGGGGAGCTGTTTTTT,CDGGSNTGELFF
NA,NA,TRBV29-1,TRBJ1-2,TGCAGCGTTGTTGTTCCGGGGCGAGGCTACACCTTC,CSVVVPGRGYTF
many,NA,TRBV12-3/TRBV12-4,TRBJ1-5,TGTGCCAGCAGTTTTCCAGGTAATCAGCCCCAGCATTTT,CASSFPGNQPQHF
once,TRBD2,TRBV5-4,TRBJ2-7,TGTGCCAGCAGCTTCGAACTAGCGGGAGGGAAATACGAGCAGTACTTC,CASSFELAGGKYEQYF
once,TRBD1,TRBV24-1,TRBJ1-6,TGTGCCAGCAGTTTGGCAACAGGGGGCGGCTCACCCCTCCACTTT,CASSLATGGGSPLHF
NA,NA,TRBV19,TRBJ1-2,TGTGCCAGTAGTATATCCAGTCCCTATGGCTACACCTTC,CASSISSPYGYTF
NA,TRBD1,TRBV7-6,TRBJ1-5,TGTGCCAGCAGTGAAGGACTTACAGGGGGTAGTAATCAGCCCCAGCATTTT,CASSEGLTGGSNQPQHF
NA,NA,TRBV10-1,TRBJ1-1,TGCGCCAGCAGTGCCACCTCAGCTTTCTTT,CASSATSAFF
few,NA,TRBV5-1,TRBJ2-1,TGCGCCAGCAGCCTTGGCCATGGCTCCTACAATGAGCAGTTCTTC,CASSLGHGSYNEQFF
NA,TRBD1,TRBV20-1,TRBJ2-6,TGCAGTGCTAGGGGGACAGGGTCTTCTGGGGCCAACGTCCTGACTTTC,CSARGTGSSGANVLTF
many,TRBD1,TRBV28,TRBJ1-2,TGTGCCAGCAGTTATCCGGGACAGGACTATGGCTACACCTTC,CASSYPGQDYGYTF
NA,TRBD1,TRBV9,TRBJ2-5,TGTGCCAGCAGCCCCCGACAGGGTCCGAGAGAGACCCAGTACTTC,CASSPRQGPRETQYF
NA,NA,TRBV3-1,TRBJ2-5,TGTGCCAGCAGCCATAGCGGTGGTGCGGAGACCCAGTACTTC,CASSHSGGAETQYF
NA,NA,TRBV10-3,TRBJ1-1,TGTGCCATCACGCGAGTTACGAACACTGAAGCTTTCTTT,CAITRVTNTEAFF
NA,TRBD2,TRBV7-6,TRBJ2-3,TGTGCCAGCAGCCCTAGGACTAGCGGGGGAGGGACAGATACGCAGTATTTT,CASSPRTSGGGTDTQYF
NA,TRBD1,TRBV15,TRBJ2-3,TGTGCCACCAGCAGACCATTTCCGGGACAGGGCACAGATACGCAGTATTTT,CATSRPFPGQGTDTQYF
few,NA,TRBV24-1,TRBJ1-2,TGTGCCACCAGTGATTCGTCGGAGGCCTATGGCTACACCTTC,CATSDSSEAYGYTF
NA,TRBD1,TRBV6-2/TRBV6-3,TRBJ1-4,TGTGCCAGCAGTGCCTCCGGGACAGGGATTGCAACTAATGAAAAACTGTTTTTT,CASSASGTGIATNEKLFF
few,NA,TRBV10-3,TRBJ1-1,TGTGCCATCAGTGCAAGTCAGGGAAACACTGAAGCTTTCTTT,CAISASQGNTEAFF
many,TRBD2,TRBV5-1,TRBJ2-1,TGCGCCAGCAGCGGGACTAGCGGCGCCTACAATGAGCAGTTCTTC,CASSGTSGAYNEQFF
once,NA,TRBV6-5,TRBJ1-5,TGTGCCAGCAGTTACGGGGTTAATCAGCCCCAGCATTTT,CASSYGVNQPQHF
NA,TRBD1,TRBV10-3,TRBJ1-3,TGTGCCATCAGTGCAGGACAGGTTGGAAACACCATATATTTT,CAISAGQVGNTIYF